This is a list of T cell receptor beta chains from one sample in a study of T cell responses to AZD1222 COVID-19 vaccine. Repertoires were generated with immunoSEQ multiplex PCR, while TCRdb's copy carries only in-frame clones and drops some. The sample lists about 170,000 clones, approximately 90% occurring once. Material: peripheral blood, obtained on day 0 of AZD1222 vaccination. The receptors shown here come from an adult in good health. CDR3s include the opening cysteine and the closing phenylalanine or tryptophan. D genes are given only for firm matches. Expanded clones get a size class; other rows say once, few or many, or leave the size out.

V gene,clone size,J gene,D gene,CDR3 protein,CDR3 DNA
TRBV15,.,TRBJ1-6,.,CATSNRDPGDSPLHF,TGTGCCACCAGCAACCGGGACCCGGGGGATTCACCCCTCCACTTT
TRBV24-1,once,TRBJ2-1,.,CATSDPGGTYNEQFF,TGTGCCACCAGTGATCCGGGGGGCACATACAATGAGCAGTTCTTC
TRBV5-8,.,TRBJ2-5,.,CASSLAWRAGRETQYF,TGTGCCAGCAGCTTGGCCTGGCGGGCAGGGCGAGAGACCCAGTACTTC
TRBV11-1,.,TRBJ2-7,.,CASSLSPSSYEQYF,TGTGCCAGCAGCTTATCCCCTAGCTCCTACGAGCAGTACTTC
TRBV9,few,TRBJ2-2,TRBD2,CASSRLAGGSNTGELFF,TGTGCCAGCAGCAGACTAGCGGGGGGTTCCAACACCGGGGAGCTGTTTTTT
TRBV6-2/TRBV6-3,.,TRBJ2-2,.,CASSYGDTGELFF,TGTGCCAGCAGTTACGGTGACACCGGGGAGCTGTTTTTT
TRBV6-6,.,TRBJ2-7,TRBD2,CASSNGELAGRDEQYF,TGTGCCAGCAGTAATGGGGAGCTAGCGGGGAGAGACGAGCAGTACTTC
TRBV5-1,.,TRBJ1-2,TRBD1,CASSPGQGVAGYTF,TGCGCCAGCAGCCCGGGACAGGGGGTGGCTGGCTACACCTTC
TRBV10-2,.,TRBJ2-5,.,CASNHRETQYF,TGCGCCAGCAACCATCGAGAGACCCAGTACTTC
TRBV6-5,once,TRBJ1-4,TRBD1,CASSGTVNEKLFF,TGTGCCAGCAGCGGGACAGTTAATGAAAAACTGTTTTTT
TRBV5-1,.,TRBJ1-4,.,CASSLAGVDEKLFF,TGCGCCAGCAGCTTGGCCGGGGTGGACGAAAAACTGTTTTTT
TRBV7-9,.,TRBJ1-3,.,CASSLQDSYSGNTIYF,TGTGCCAGCAGCTTACAGGACAGCTACTCTGGAAACACCATATATTTT
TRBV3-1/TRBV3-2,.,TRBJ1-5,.,CASSQVGEGKPQHF,TGTGCCAGCAGCCAAGTCGGGGAGGGGAAGCCCCAGCATTTT
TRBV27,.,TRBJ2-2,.,CASSLWRQAGTGELFF,TGTGCCAGCAGTTTATGGAGGCAGGCTGGTACCGGGGAGCTGTTTTTT
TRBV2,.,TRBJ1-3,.,CASSEGRSGNTIYF,TGTGCCAGCAGTGAAGGGCGCTCTGGAAACACCATATATTTT
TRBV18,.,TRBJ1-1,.,CASSPKQGLNTEAFF,TGTGCCAGCTCACCAAAACAGGGCCTGAACACTGAAGCTTTCTTT
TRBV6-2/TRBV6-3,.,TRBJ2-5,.,CASSSLGEETQYF,TGTGCCAGCAGCTCTTTGGGAGAAGAGACCCAGTACTTC
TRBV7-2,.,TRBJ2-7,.,CASSPTRGTYEQYF,TGTGCCAGCAGCCCTACTCGGGGGACCTACGAGCAGTACTTC
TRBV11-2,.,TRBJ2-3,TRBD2,CASSLKAGGRTDTQYF,TGTGCCAGCAGCTTAAAAGCGGGGGGGCGAACAGATACGCAGTATTTT
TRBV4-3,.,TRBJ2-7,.,CASSQGVAEFRYEQYF,TGCGCCAGCAGCCAAGGGGTCGCGGAGTTTCGTTACGAGCAGTACTTC
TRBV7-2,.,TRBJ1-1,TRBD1,CASSHDQGAKNTEAFF,TGTGCCAGCAGCCACGACCAGGGGGCGAAGAACACTGAAGCTTTCTTT
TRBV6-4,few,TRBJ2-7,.,CASSDRGLGSSYEQYF,TGTGCCAGCAGTGACCGGGGGCTGGGGAGCTCCTACGAGCAGTACTTC
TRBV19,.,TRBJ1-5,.,CASGAGINQPQHF,TGTGCCAGTGGGGCAGGGATCAATCAGCCCCAGCATTTT
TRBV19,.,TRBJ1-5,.,CASSGMGQQPQHF,TGTGCCAGTAGTGGAATGGGACAACAGCCCCAGCATTTT
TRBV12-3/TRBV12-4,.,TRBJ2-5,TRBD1,CASSLRQGETQYF,TGTGCCAGCAGCCTACGACAGGGCGAGACCCAGTACTTC
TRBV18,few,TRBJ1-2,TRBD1,CASSPPDRGNYGYTF,TGTGCCAGCTCACCACCGGACAGGGGCAACTATGGCTACACCTTC
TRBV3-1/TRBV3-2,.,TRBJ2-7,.,CASSQVLGAEQYF,TGTGCCAGCAGCCAAGTCCTGGGTGCGGAGCAGTACTTC
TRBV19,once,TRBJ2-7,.,CASSIDTGTYEQYF,TGTGCCAGTAGTATAGATACAGGCACCTACGAGCAGTACTTC
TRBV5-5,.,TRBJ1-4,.,CASSGNIGAREKLFF,TGTGCCAGCAGCGGGAACATAGGGGCTCGGGAAAAACTGTTTTTT
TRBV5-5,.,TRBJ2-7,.,CASSLRMGSYEQYF,TGTGCCAGCAGCTTGAGGATGGGATCCTACGAGCAGTACTTC
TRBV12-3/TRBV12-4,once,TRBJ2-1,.,CASSYLGGEQFF,TGTGCCAGCAGTTACTTGGGAGGTGAGCAGTTCTTC